Given below is one T cell receptor beta chain in context. Its specific antigen is unknown. No base-level quality is on record; no much larger clone is a single base apart. Enrolling through a virtual design, the prospective study's participants ranged in age from roughly 18 to 89 years and lived across 20 to 30 United States geographic areas. In the prospective study, participants were assigned to cohorts based on the clinical history participants reported in a screening survey and a study questionnaire. In the prospective study, whole blood, serum and a nasopharyngeal or oropharyngeal swab were collected from each participant by mobile phlebotomists. Additional blood draws and questionnaires over an approximately two-month period could optionally be provided by prospective study participants. Blood samples from the prospective study were shipped frozen or at room temperature prior to DNA extraction.

This specimen comes from a study of blood T cell repertoires in COVID-19 (TCRdb year 2020). Study-level background: Collaborator samples came from the United States, Italy and Spain and covered acute and convalescent phases of COVID-19. The prospective study material was composed of cDNA or gDNA derived from T cells, B-cell-depleted T cells, or PBMCs. The dataset comprised deeply sampled blood TCRbeta repertoires from subjects exposed to, actively infected with, or recovered from COVID-19. The repertoires were made available in a free public database intended to serve as a resource for research on the immune response to SARS-CoV-2. The samples were drawn from two sources: the first 160 participants of the ongoing ImmuneRACE study, and 1,254 subjects contributed by 6 global collaborators. The sample metadata nearly always contained a de-identified subject ID, COVID-19 status, age in years and sex. HLA class I and class II types, where available, came from metadata supplied by the sample provider rather than from assay-based typing. Overall study results and their limits: The amount of clinical and demographic metadata varied by source and participant and was provided uncurated.

The CDR3 goes from the cysteine to the phenylalanine over 15 residues. Just the 45-base CDR3 DNA is kept, in frame starting at base 1. At the junction V is shortened by 4 bases and J by 6 bases; bases outside the gene matches: 9. CDR1 MNHEY and CDR2 SVGAGI were looked up in the germline V gene. TCRbeta CDR3 regions were amplified from genomic DNA using the immunoSEQ Assay, a bias-controlled multiplex PCR. The original pipeline was this. Within the assay, amplification of reference gene primers was used to estimate how many nucleated cells each sample contained. To quantify the absolute abundance of each unique TCRbeta CDR3 rearrangement, sequence reads were collapsed and filtered. Productive Simpson clonality was computed per sample as the square root of Simpson's diversity index over productive rearrangements. TCRdb's version of the immuneACCESS table is confined to in-frame rearrangements and falls short of the full clone set. An unresolved V gene accounts for under half of the shortfall where checked; the remainder is of unknown origin. D and trimming come from the DNA, and the V and J calls and clone size come from that table. Across this sample there are approximately 220,000 clones, with roughly 90% seen only once. The ten largest clones add up to 3.5% to 4.5% of the sample.

This sequence uses TRBV6-5 and TRBJ1-2; 9 nucleotides in the junction match TRBD1. The sample taken for sequencing was PBMCs or T cells enriched from blood (not recorded which). The receptor was derived from a woman aged 40 to 50 with acute COVID-19. The bases read TGTGCCAGCAGTTCTCGGGACAGGGAAGGGGATGGCTACACCTTC. It translates to CASSSRDREGDGYTF.